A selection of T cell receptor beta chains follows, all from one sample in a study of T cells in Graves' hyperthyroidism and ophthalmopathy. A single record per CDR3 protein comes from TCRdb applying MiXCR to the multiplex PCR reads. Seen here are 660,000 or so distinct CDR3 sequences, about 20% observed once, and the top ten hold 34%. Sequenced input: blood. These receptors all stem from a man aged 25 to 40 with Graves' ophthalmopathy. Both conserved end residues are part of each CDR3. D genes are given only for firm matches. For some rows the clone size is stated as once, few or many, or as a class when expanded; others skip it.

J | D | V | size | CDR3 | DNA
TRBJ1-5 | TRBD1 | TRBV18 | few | CASSPTGAYSNQPQHF | TGTGCCAGCTCACCAACAGGGGCCTATAGCAATCAGCCCCAGCATTTT
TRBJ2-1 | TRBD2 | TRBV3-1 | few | CASSVRLASYNEQFF | TGTGCCAGCAGCGTAAGACTAGCCTCCTACAATGAGCAGTTCTTC
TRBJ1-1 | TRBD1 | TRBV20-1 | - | CSARAKQGILLNTEAFF | TGCAGTGCTAGAGCAAAACAGGGGATTCTATTGAACACTGAAGCTTTCTTT
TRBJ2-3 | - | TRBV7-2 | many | CASSLVRASDTQYF | TGTGCCAGCAGCTTAGTTCGAGCGTCAGATACGCAGTATTTT
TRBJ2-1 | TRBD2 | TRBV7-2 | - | CASILREGFSYNEQFF | TGTGCCAGCATTCTCCGGGAGGGATTCTCCTACAATGAGCAGTTCTTC
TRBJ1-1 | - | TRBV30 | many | CAWEPRLGEGTEAFF | TGTGCCTGGGAACCAAGGCTCGGGGAAGGCACTGAAGCTTTCTTT
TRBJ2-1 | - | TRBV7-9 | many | CASCLVSRDEQFF | TGTGCCAGCTGTCTAGTTAGCAGGGATGAGCAGTTCTTC
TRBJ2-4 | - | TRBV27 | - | CASSPGHPSGKNIQYF | TGTGCCAGCAGTCCTGGACACCCCTCGGGCAAAAACATTCAGTACTTC
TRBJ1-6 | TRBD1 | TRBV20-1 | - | CSASPGGGTGKVTLHF | TGCAGTGCTTCCCCCGGGGGCGGGACAGGGAAGGTCACCCTCCACTTT
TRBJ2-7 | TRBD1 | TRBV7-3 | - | CASSPQTGYPYEQYF | TGTGCCAGCAGCCCTCAGACAGGGTACCCCTACGAGCAGTACTTC
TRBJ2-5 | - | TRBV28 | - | CASSPREAELQETQYF | TGTGCCAGCAGTCCTCGAGAAGCGGAGCTTCAAGAGACCCAGTACTTC
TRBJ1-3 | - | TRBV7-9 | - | CASSPVRNTIYF | TGTGCCAGCAGCCCGGTCCGAAACACCATATATTTT
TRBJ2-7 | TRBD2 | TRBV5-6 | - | CASSFTSGSRYEQYF | TGTGCCAGCAGCTTTACTAGCGGGAGCAGGTACGAGCAGTACTTC
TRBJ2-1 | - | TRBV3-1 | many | CASSPANGRGGNEQFF | TGTGCCAGCAGCCCCGCCAACGGCAGGGGAGGAAATGAGCAGTTCTTC
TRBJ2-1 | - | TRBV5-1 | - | CASSLRGGNPYNEQFF | TGCGCCAGCAGCTTGAGGGGGGGTAACCCCTACAATGAGCAGTTCTTC
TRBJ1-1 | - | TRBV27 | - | CASSLTGVQSMNTEAFF | TGTGCCAGCAGTTTAACGGGTGTTCAGTCCATGAACACTGAAGCTTTCTTT
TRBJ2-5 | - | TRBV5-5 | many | CASSMGHETQYF | TGTGCCAGCAGCATGGGACACGAGACCCAGTACTTC
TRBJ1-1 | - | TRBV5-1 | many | CASTLQGGKTEAFF | TGCGCCAGCACCCTCCAAGGGGGGAAAACTGAAGCTTTCTTT
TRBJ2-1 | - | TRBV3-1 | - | CASSQDPGSYNEQFF | TGTGCCAGCAGCCAAGATCCGGGCTCCTACAATGAGCAGTTCTTC
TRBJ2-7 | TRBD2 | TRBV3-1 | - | CASSQGQASGSSRVRPYEQYF | TGTGCCAGCAGCCAAGGCCAGGCTAGCGGGAGTTCTAGGGTTCGGCCCTACGAGCAGTACTTC
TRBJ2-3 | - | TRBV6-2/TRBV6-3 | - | CASSYFGSWSGTPADTQYF | TGTGCCAGCAGTTACTTCGGGAGCTGGTCGGGGACACCGGCAGATACGCAGTATTTT
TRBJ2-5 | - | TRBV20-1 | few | CSARDLLALSETQYF | TGCAGTGCTAGAGATCTTTTAGCTTTGTCAGAGACCCAGTACTTC
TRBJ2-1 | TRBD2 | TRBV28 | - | CASKTSGRQLTRDEQFF | TGTGCCAGCAAGACTAGCGGGAGGCAACTCACCAGGGATGAGCAGTTCTTC
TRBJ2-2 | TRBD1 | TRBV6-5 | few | CASSYNRGTGELFF | TGTGCCAGCAGTTACAACAGGGGGACCGGGGAGCTGTTTTTT
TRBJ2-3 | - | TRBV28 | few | CASSEQLDTQYF | TGTGCCAGCAGTGAACAGTTAGATACGCAGTATTTT
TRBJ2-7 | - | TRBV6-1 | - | CASSEVSTGYEQYF | TGTGCCAGCAGTGAAGTAAGCACGGGTTACGAGCAGTACTTC
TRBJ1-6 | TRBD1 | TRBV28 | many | CASSLRGGRSPLHF | TGTGCCAGCAGTTTACGAGGGGGCAGGTCACCCCTCCACTTT
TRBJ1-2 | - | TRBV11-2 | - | CASSSFSRAKGGYTF | TGTGCCAGCAGCTCGTTCTCCCGGGCAAAGGGTGGCTACACCTTC
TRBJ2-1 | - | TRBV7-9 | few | CASSLVRRVSSYNEQFF | TGTGCCAGCAGCTTAGTCCGGCGGGTCAGCTCCTACAATGAGCAGTTCTTC
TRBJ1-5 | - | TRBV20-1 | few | CSARDGGAINQPQHF | TGCAGTGCTAGAGATGGCGGTGCCATCAATCAGCCCCAGCATTTT
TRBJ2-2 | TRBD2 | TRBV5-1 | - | CASSFTASGRNTGELFF | TGCGCCAGCAGCTTTACGGCTAGCGGGAGAAACACCGGGGAGCTGTTTTTT
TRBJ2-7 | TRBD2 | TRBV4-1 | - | CASSQDSPPGGPYEQYF | TGCGCCAGCAGCCAAGATAGCCCCCCGGGAGGGCCCTACGAGCAGTACTTC
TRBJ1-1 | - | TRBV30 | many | CAWSVAQHKAFF | TGTGCCTGGAGTGTAGCGCAGCACAAAGCTTTCTTT